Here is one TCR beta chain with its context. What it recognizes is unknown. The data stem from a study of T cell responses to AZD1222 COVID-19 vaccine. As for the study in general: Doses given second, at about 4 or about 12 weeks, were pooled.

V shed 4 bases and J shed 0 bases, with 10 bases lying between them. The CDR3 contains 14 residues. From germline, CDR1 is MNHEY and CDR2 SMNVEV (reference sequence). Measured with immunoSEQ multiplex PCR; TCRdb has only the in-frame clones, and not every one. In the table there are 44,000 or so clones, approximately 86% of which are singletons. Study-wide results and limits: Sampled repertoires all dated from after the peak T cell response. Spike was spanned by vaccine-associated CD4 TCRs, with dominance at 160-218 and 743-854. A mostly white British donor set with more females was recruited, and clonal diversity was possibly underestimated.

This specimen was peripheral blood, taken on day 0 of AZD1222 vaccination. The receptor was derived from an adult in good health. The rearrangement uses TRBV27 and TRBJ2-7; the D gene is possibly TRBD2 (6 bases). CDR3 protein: CASSWRGNSYEQYF. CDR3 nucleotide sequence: TGTGCCAGCAGTTGGCGGGGCAACTCCTACGAGCAGTACTTC.